This is a list of T cell receptor beta chains from one sample in a study of shared clonotypes between healthy human individuals. Method: immunoSEQ multiplex PCR; TCRdb's copy keeps in-frame clones and lacks some. The data hold around 2,000,000 clones, with about 94% observed a single time. The sample was naive CD8+ T cells sorted from blood. These receptors were obtained from a young man in good health. CDR3s include the opening cysteine and the closing phenylalanine or tryptophan. A D gene is named only where the DNA matches it firmly. Where a row states a size, it is once, few, many or the class of an expanded clone; other rows omit it.

abundance	j_gene	v_gene	d_gene	CDR3nt	CDR3aa
NA	TRBJ2-7	TRBV29-1	TRBD1	TGCAGCGTTACGGGACAGTCCTACGAGCAGTACTTC	CSVTGQSYEQYF
NA	TRBJ1-5	TRBV27	NA	TGTGCCAGCAGTTTATCGCCGGGGCTAGGCAATCAGCCCCAGCATTTT	CASSLSPGLGNQPQHF
once	TRBJ2-1	TRBV7-9	NA	TGTGCCAGCAGCCCAAGGATTGGGGGTGAGCAGTTCTTC	CASSPRIGGEQFF
NA	TRBJ1-2	TRBV5-4	NA	TGTGCCAGCACCACGTGGGCAGGGGACGGCTACACCTTC	CASTTWAGDGYTF
NA	TRBJ1-1	TRBV7-9	NA	TGTGCCAGCAGCTTAGAAGGCAGTCGGAACACTGAAGCTTTCTTT	CASSLEGSRNTEAFF
NA	TRBJ1-2	TRBV30	NA	TGTGCCTGGATAGCCGACTATGGCTACACCTTC	CAWIADYGYTF
NA	TRBJ2-3	TRBV11-2	TRBD2	TGTGCCAGCAGCTTAGGTCGGGGGGATTTCGCAGATACGCAGTATTTT	CASSLGRGDFADTQYF
NA	TRBJ2-7	TRBV18	NA	TGTGCCAGCTCACCACTTCTTGGAGCGGGCCTTGGCTACGAGCAGTACTTC	CASSPLLGAGLGYEQYF
NA	TRBJ1-2	TRBV27	NA	TGTGCCAGCAGTTTGGGGGGACCCCACTATGGCTACACCTTC	CASSLGGPHYGYTF
NA	TRBJ1-2	TRBV10-1	NA	TGCGCCAGCAGTGAGTCCCGGGACAACATCTATGGCTACACCTTC	CASSESRDNIYGYTF
NA	TRBJ2-4	TRBV7-8	NA	TGTGCCAGCAGCTTCGTGATGCAGAGTGATGGTCATAGGATTGTTTTGTACTTC	CASSFVMQSDGHRIVLYF
NA	TRBJ1-1	TRBV27	NA	TGTGCCAGCAGTCCTGGAGTGTTGAACACTGAAGCTTTCTTT	CASSPGVLNTEAFF
NA	TRBJ1-5	TRBV10-2	NA	TGCGCCACCATTCCGGCCCCTTTTGGGAATCAGCCCCAGCATTTT	CATIPAPFGNQPQHF
NA	TRBJ1-1	TRBV5-1	TRBD1	TGCGCCAGCAGCTGGACAGGACCGAACACTGAAGCTTTCTTT	CASSWTGPNTEAFF
NA	TRBJ1-6	TRBV4-1	NA	TGCGCCAGCAGCCAAAGCGGGACGGACAATTCACCCCTCCACTTT	CASSQSGTDNSPLHF
NA	TRBJ2-3	TRBV7-2	TRBD2	TGTGCCAGCAGCTTATTAACTAAGCGGGGGAGCACAGATACGCAGTATTTT	CASSLLTKRGSTDTQYF
NA	TRBJ2-1	TRBV30	TRBD2	TGTGCCTGGATACTAGCGGGAGCTCGCAATGAGCAGTTCTTC	CAWILAGARNEQFF
NA	TRBJ2-1	TRBV6-1	TRBD1	TGTGCCAGCAGTTCACGGACAGGCAGCGATGAGCAGTTCTTC	CASSSRTGSDEQFF
NA	TRBJ2-1	TRBV27	NA	TGTGCCAGCAGTTTAGGTAGGAGTCCTTACAATGAGCAGTTCTTC	CASSLGRSPYNEQFF
few	TRBJ2-7	TRBV28	NA	TGTGCCAGCAGTACCCGCACGGAATCCTACGAGCAGTACTTC	CASSTRTESYEQYF
NA	TRBJ1-6	TRBV28	NA	TGTGCCAGCAGTTTGGGCTCCTATAATTCACCCCTCCACTTT	CASSLGSYNSPLHF
NA	TRBJ1-4	TRBV27	NA	TGTGCCAGCGCTTATACCGGGACACCAGAAAAACTGTTTTTT	CASAYTGTPEKLFF
NA	TRBJ2-5	TRBV19	TRBD1	TGTGCCAGTAGTATAGGGACAGGCCACCAAGAGACCCAGTACTTC	CASSIGTGHQETQYF
NA	TRBJ1-1	TRBV4-1	NA	TGCGCCAGCAGCCAAGATGGGGACGGGTTCGACACTGAAGCTTTCTTT	CASSQDGDGFDTEAFF
NA	TRBJ2-1	TRBV27	NA	TGTGCCAGCAGCTGGGGGCCTCACAATGAGCAGTTCTTC	CASSWGPHNEQFF
NA	TRBJ1-4	TRBV5-1	NA	TGCGCCAGCAGCCCCAGGGCCCCCGGTAATGAAAAACTGTTTTTT	CASSPRAPGNEKLFF
NA	TRBJ2-7	TRBV27	TRBD1	TGTGCCAGCAGTTTTGGGACAGGGCCCTACGAGCAGTACTTC	CASSFGTGPYEQYF
NA	TRBJ2-3	TRBV27	NA	TGTGCCAGCAGTTCTACTCCCGGGAGCTACAGCACAGATACGCAGTATTTT	CASSSTPGSYSTDTQYF
NA	TRBJ2-7	TRBV5-6	NA	TGTGCCAGCAGCGCCTCCGAGTACGAGCAGTACTTC	CASSASEYEQYF
NA	TRBJ2-5	TRBV2	NA	TGTGCCAGCAGTGAGCTCGAAACGGGGCTCCCAGAGACCCAGTACTTC	CASSELETGLPETQYF
once	TRBJ2-1	TRBV4-3	TRBD2	TGCGCCAGCAGCCTCGGACTAGCGGGAGGGTACAATGAGCAGTTCTTC	CASSLGLAGGYNEQFF
NA	TRBJ1-2	TRBV4-1	TRBD1	TGCGCCAGCAGCTCCCGGGACAGGGACTATGGCTACACCTTC	CASSSRDRDYGYTF